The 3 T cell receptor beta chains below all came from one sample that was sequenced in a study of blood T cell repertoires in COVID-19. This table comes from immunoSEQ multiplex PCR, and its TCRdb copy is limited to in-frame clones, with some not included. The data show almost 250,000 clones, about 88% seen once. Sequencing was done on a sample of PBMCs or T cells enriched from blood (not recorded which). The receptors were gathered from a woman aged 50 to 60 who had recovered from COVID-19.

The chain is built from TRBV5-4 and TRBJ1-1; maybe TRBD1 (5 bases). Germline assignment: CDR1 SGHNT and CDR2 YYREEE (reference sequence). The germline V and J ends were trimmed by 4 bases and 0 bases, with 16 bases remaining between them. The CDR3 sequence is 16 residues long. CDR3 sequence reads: CASSLGTGKMNTEAFF. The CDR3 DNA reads TGTGCCAGCAGCCTGGGGACGGGAAAGATGAACACTGAAGCTTTCTTT.

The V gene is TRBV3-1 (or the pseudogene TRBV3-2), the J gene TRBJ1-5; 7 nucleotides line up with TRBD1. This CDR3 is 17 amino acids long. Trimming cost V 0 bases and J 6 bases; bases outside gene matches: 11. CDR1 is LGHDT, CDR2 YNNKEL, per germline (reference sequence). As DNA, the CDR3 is TGTGCCAGCAGCCAAGATTGGGCAGGGGGTGGTTTTCAGCCCCAGCATTTT. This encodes CASSQDWAGGGFQPQHF.

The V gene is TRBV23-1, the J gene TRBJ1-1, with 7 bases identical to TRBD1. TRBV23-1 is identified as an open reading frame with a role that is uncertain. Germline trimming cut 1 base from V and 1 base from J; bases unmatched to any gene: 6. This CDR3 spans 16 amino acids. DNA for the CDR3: TGCGCCAGCAGTCAATTCCGGACAGGAGAGAACACTGAAGCTTTCTTT. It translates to CASSQFRTGENTEAFF.